Here is one TCR beta chain with its context. Its antigen is undetermined. Sequencing was performed with immunoSEQ multiplex PCR; in TCRdb, only in-frame clones are kept and a portion is missing. The sample contains under 2.5 million clones, roughly 92% of which appear only once. These data originate in a study of shared clonotypes between healthy human individuals. Study observations and caveats: A few donors had around 5.2% of their naive CD4 clonotypes in common.

Looked up from germline, CDR1 is MNHEY and CDR2 is SMNVEV (reference sequence). The CDR3 spans 15 residues. Trimming pared 8 bases from V and 6 bases from J, leaving 19 bases between. The sequencing input was naive CD4+ T cells from PBMCs. As to subset: CD45RA+ positively selected. The V and J genes are TRBV27 and TRBJ1-4, with D possibly matching TRBD1 (6 bases). This TCR derives from a young man in good health. Some clones in this sample may be carry-over from other donors' samples. DNA of the CDR3: TGTGCCAGCGGATCTACAGGGAAGGGGGATGAAAAACTGTTTTTT. Translated: CASGSTGKGDEKLFF.